This T cell receptor (beta chain) appears in the sequencing data of a study of T cell changes during pregnancy in multiple sclerosis. The germline gives CDR1 MNHNS, CDR2 SASEGT. This CDR3 is built from 14 residues. V lost 8 bases and J lost 2; bases outside the gene matches: 7. Measured with immunoSEQ multiplex PCR; TCRdb has only the in-frame clones, and not every one. The profile covers about 52,000 clones, with 90% to 95% appearing a single time and about 0.37% taken by the ten largest. The chain joins TRBV6-1 to TRBJ2-3; the match to TRBD2 covers 7 bases. The specimen was CD4+ T cells from peripheral blood mononuclear cells, collected before pregnancy. The TCR originated in a female donor with multiple sclerosis, enrolled in a pregnancy study. CDR3: CASGLSGNTDTQYF. As DNA, the CDR3 is TGTGCCAGCGGATTAAGCGGGAACACAGATACGCAGTATTTT.